Presented here are 24 T cell receptor beta chains from one specimen sequenced in a study of T cells in Graves' hyperthyroidism and ophthalmopathy. RNA transcripts yielded amplified TCR beta CDR3 regions. The HTBI primer set drove a first-round RT-PCR of the TCR CDR3. MiXCR, run by TCRdb on the multiplex PCR reads, gives a single entry per CDR3 protein. This sample has approximately 600,000 distinct CDR3 sequences, with less than 25% found just once. The specimen sequenced was blood. Every receptor here comes from a man aged 30 to 39 with Graves' ophthalmopathy.

The chain is built from TRBV28 and TRBJ2-3; TRBD1 matches 9 bases. V lost 5 bases and J lost 6; bases outside the gene matches: 15. The CDR3 totals 17 residues. Germline V CDR1 and CDR2: MDHEN, SYDVKM. As DNA, the CDR3 is TGTGCCAGCAGTCCTAGGGCCCGGGACAGGGTCAGGGATACGCAGTATTTT. Its protein product is CASSPRARDRVRDTQYF.

This clonotype showed up many times. The V call is TRBV7-2, the J call TRBJ2-7, with D perhaps TRBD2 (5 bases). Germline V lookup: CDR1 SGHTA, CDR2 FQGNSA. CDR3 length equals 16 residues. V was cut by 1 base and J by 2 bases, with 15 bases left in between. In DNA, the CDR3 is TGTGCCAGCAGCTTAGGAAGGTTGGGAGAACCCTACGAGCAGTACTTC. It is translated as CASSLGRLGEPYEQYF.

This rearrangement joins TRBV28 to TRBJ1-6; 8 nucleotides line up with TRBD1. This CDR3 contains 16 residues. Germline CDR1 is MDHEN and CDR2 is SYDVKM. V was clipped by 5 bases and J by 7 bases; unmatched bases: 10. CDR3 region: CASSPPTGVKNSPLHF. Written as DNA, the CDR3 is TGTGCCAGCAGTCCCCCGACAGGGGTTAAGAATTCACCCCTCCACTTT.

Regarding this clonotype: This may come from a read error, since a much larger clone is one base off. It is unclear where the CDR3 begins or ends on the DNA, so no DNA is shown, and the CDR3 is as TCRdb lists it. The rearrangement uses TRBV7-9 and TRBJ1-5; the table gives TRBD1 as D, unverified against the DNA. The CDR3 totals 19 residues, both ends included. Per the germline V gene, CDR1 is SEHNR and CDR2 is FQNEAQ (reference sequence). The CDR3 is CASSLGCSAGARSNQPQHF.

This clonotype has at least ten counts. The rearrangement uses TRBV15 and TRBJ2-2, with 12 bases matching TRBD2. CDR1 is LNHNV and CDR2 is YYDKDF in the germline V gene (reference sequence). V lost 1 base to trimming and J lost 0 bases; unmatched junction nucleotides: 3. The length of the CDR3 is 18 residues. Here the CDR3 DNA reads TGTGCCACCAGCAGAGCGACTAGCGGGAGACCGAACACCGGGGAGCTGTTTTTT. Amino acids: CATSRATSGRPNTGELFF.

CDR3 in DNA: TGTGCCAGCAGAGGAGACGAGGGGTTTAATTCACCCCTCCACTTT. It yields the protein CASRGDEGFNSPLHF. The rearrangement uses TRBV9 and TRBJ1-6; D is perhaps TRBD1 (5 bases). CDR1 and CDR2 (germline): SGDLS, YYNGEE. CDR3 length: 15 residues. With 5 bases removed from V and 6 bases from J, the gap between germline ends came to 15 bases.

This clonotype was detected only a few times. The chain recombines TRBV30 with TRBJ2-1, with D unresolved. This CDR3 comprises 11 residues. Germline assignment: CDR1 GTSNPN and CDR2 SVGIG (reference sequence). The V end lost 3 bases, the J end lost 4 bases, and 4 bases lay between the germline ends. DNA of the CDR3: TGTGCCTGGAGGAGATACAATGAGCAGTTCTTC. This encodes CAWRRYNEQFF.

This clonotype appeared a few times. The chain employs TRBV3-1 and TRBJ2-6; D not certain. The germline V and J ends were trimmed by 1 base and 3 bases, with 7 bases remaining between them. CDR3 length: 15 residues. Germline CDR1 is LGHDT and CDR2 is YNNKEL (reference sequence). CDR3 bases: TGTGCCAGCAGCCAAGTGGCTGGTGGGGCCAACGTCCTGACTTTC. Encoded protein: CASSQVAGGANVLTF. The complete variable domain, with remaining parts taken from reference TRBV3-1 and TRBJ2-6, reads DTAVSQTPKYLVTQMGNDKSIKCEQNLGHDTMYWYKQDSKKFLKIMFSYNNKELIINETVPNRFSPKSPDKAHLNLHINSLELGDSAVYFCASSQVAGGANVLTFGAGSRLTVL.

This rearrangement joins TRBV7-2 to TRBJ2-2, with D possibly matching TRBD1 (6 bases). The CDR3 runs to 10 residues. V was shortened by 0 bases and J by 17 bases, with 7 bases between the two germline ends. The germline V gene has CDR1 SGHTA and CDR2 FQGNSA. In DNA, the CDR3 is TGTGCCAGCAGCTTAGCGGGACATTTTTTT. Its translation is CASSLAGHFF.

This clonotype has only a few counts. V is TRBV6-1 and J is TRBJ2-7; 8 bases fit TRBD1. CDR3 length equals 13 residues. V lost 7 bases and J lost 6; bases outside the gene matches: 8. Germline lookup yields CDR1 MNHNS and CDR2 SASEGT. CDR3 sequence: CASNPGQGVEQYF. The CDR3 DNA follows: TGTGCCAGCAACCCAGGACAGGGTGTCGAGCAGTACTTC.

The gene calls are TRBV6-2 or TRBV6-3 and TRBJ2-5; 9 nucleotides match TRBD1. J was trimmed by 7 bases and V by 5 bases; bases with no gene match: 11. Per germline, CDR1 MNHEY and CDR2 SVGEGT. There are 15 residues in the CDR3. The CDR3 protein is CASSEIPGQGATQYF. The DNA of the CDR3 is TGTGCCAGCAGTGAAATACCGGGACAGGGAGCGACCCAGTACTTC.

This clonotype was seen only a few times. DNA of the CDR3: TGTGCCAGCAGTTTAGGTTGGGGGGTCCACGAGCAGTACTTC. Translation gives CASSLGWGVHEQYF. The V and J genes are TRBV12-3 or TRBV12-4 and TRBJ2-7; a possible D gene is TRBD2 (6 bases). The CDR3 spans 14 residues. Trimming pared 1 base from V and 5 bases from J, leaving 12 bases between.

V and J are TRBV6-8 and TRBJ1-2; no firm D call. V lost 2 bases and J lost 1, with 5 bases in between. CDR3 length: 13 residues. Germline V gene sequence: CDR1 MNHGY, CDR2 SAAAGT. CDR3 region: CASSYGDNYGYTF. In DNA form, the CDR3 reads TGTGCCAGCAGTTACGGAGATAACTATGGCTACACCTTC.

V usage is TRBV4-1 and J usage is TRBJ1-2; D call uncertain. Per the germline V gene, CDR1 is MGHRA and CDR2 is YSYEKL. There are 13 residues in the CDR3. V lost 1 base and J lost 8, with 11 bases in between. The CDR3 nucleotides read TGCGCCAGCAGCCAAGTCGGGCCGCCGGGCTACACCTTC. It specifies CASSQVGPPGYTF.

This clonotype was recorded at least ten times. The chain joins TRBV7-9 to TRBJ2-1; tentative D call: TRBD1 (6 bases). CDR3 length equals 15 residues. V lost 5 bases and J 7 bases, leaving 18 bases between the germline ends. The germline V gene has CDR1 SEHNR and CDR2 FQNEAQ (reference sequence). The CDR3 DNA reads TGTGCCAGCAGCCCCAAACACAGGGTTGGGAATGAGCAGTTCTTC. Its translation: CASSPKHRVGNEQFF.

Only a few counts were recorded for this clonotype. The gene calls are TRBV27 and TRBJ2-2; 11 positions match TRBD2. V lost 6 bases, J lost 4 bases, and 7 bases stayed unmatched. This CDR3 has 16 amino acids. Germline CDR1 is MNHEY and CDR2 is SMNVEV (reference sequence). The CDR3, as DNA: TGTGCCAGCAGCTATCCTAGCGGGAGGCTCACCGGGGAGCTGTTTTTT. Its protein product is CASSYPSGRLTGELFF.

The chain joins TRBV29-1 to TRBJ2-7; 9 bases match TRBD2. The germline gives CDR1 SQVTM, CDR2 ANQGSEA. The CDR3 consists of 13 residues. Trimming at V came to 6 bases and at J to 2 bases, leaving 5 bases not matched to a gene. The chain's CDR3 is CSVSSGTAYEQYF. The CDR3 DNA sequence: TGCAGCGTCTCTAGCGGGACTGCCTACGAGCAGTACTTC.

This clonotype was seen at least ten times. The gene calls are TRBV11-2 and TRBJ2-7; a possible D gene is TRBD1 (6 bases). CDR3 length: 14 amino acids. The V end was cut by 6 bases, the J end by 7 bases, with 19 bases between. Germline CDR1 reads SGHAT; CDR2 reads FQNNGV. The CDR3 DNA follows: TGTGCCAGCAGGAGAAGGGACACCTCGGATGAGCAGTACTTC. As protein: CASRRRDTSDEQYF.

CDR3: CASSILWTGRRTEAFF. The CDR3 DNA follows: TGTGCCAGTAGTATACTCTGGACAGGGCGGAGGACTGAAGCTTTCTTT. The chain recombines TRBV19 with TRBJ1-1; 8 positions agree with TRBD1. Trimming cost V 2 bases and J 5 bases; bases outside gene matches: 10. The CDR3 contains 16 residues. Germline V gene data show CDR1 as LNHDA and CDR2 as SQIVND (reference sequence). The full variable domain, in which reference TRBV19 and TRBJ1-1 provide the parts outside the CDR3, is DGGITQSPKYLFRKEGQNVTLSCEQNLNHDAMYWYRQDPGQGLRLIYYSQIVNDFQKGDIAEGYSVSREKKESFPLTVTSAQKNPTAFYLCASSILWTGRRTEAFFGQGTRLTVV.

This clonotype was recorded at least ten times. The chain has TRBV11-2 and TRBJ2-7; 11 bases line up with TRBD2. Trimming cost V 7 bases and J 1 base; bases outside gene matches: 6. The CDR3 covers 15 residues. Germline CDR1 is SGHAT and CDR2 is FQNNGV. The CDR3 region is CASTMGLAASYEQYF. Written as DNA, the CDR3 is TGTGCCAGCACCATGGGACTAGCGGCATCCTACGAGCAGTACTTC.

J is TRBJ2-1 and V is TRBV28; 7 bases fit TRBD1. CDR3 size: 15 residues. V lost 5 bases, J lost 4 bases, and 8 bases stayed unmatched. Germline CDR1 is MDHEN and CDR2 is SYDVKM. CDR3 sequence reads: CASSLQGVPYNEQFF. DNA for the CDR3: TGTGCCAGCAGTCTCCAGGGGGTCCCTTACAATGAGCAGTTCTTC.

This clonotype was seen repeatedly, ten times or more. The chain joins TRBV30 to TRBJ2-7; maybe TRBD1 (5 bases). With 2 bases removed from V and 2 bases from J, the gap between germline ends came to 10 bases. Germline-derived CDR1 and CDR2 are GTSNPN and SVGIG (reference sequence). The CDR3 runs 13 residues. CDR3 residues: CAWSNRQPYEQYF. The CDR3, as DNA: TGTGCCTGGAGTAACAGACAGCCCTACGAGCAGTACTTC.

There are a few counts of this clonotype. This sequence joins TRBV6-6 and TRBJ1-5; TRBD1 is a possible D gene (5 bases). Trimming pared 0 bases from V and 7 bases from J, leaving 13 bases between. The CDR3 covers 15 residues. The germline V gene encodes CDR1 MNHNY and CDR2 SVGAGI (reference sequence). In DNA form, the CDR3 reads TGTGCCAGCAGTTACTCGGGGGTAGTAGGACAGCCCCAGCATTTT. Its translation: CASSYSGVVGQPQHF.

The chain employs TRBV6-6 and TRBJ2-5; 8 positions match TRBD1. From germline, CDR1 is MNHNY and CDR2 SVGAGI (reference sequence). The J segment lost 5 bases and the V segment lost 2 bases, leaving 7 bases of the junction unmatched. The CDR3 has 15 residues. CDR3 sequence reads: CASSYGTGEGETQYF. CDR3 nucleotides: TGTGCCAGCAGTTACGGGACAGGCGAAGGCGAGACCCAGTACTTC.